This T cell receptor beta chain was captured in a study of early T cells in non-severe SARS-CoV-2 infection. About the study: The chains were unpaired, and the sequenced material was bulk RNA from unsorted whole blood.

Unique molecular identifiers were attached to individual cDNA molecules. TCRdb re-analysed the 5' RACE reads in MiXCR, keeping a single row per CDR3 protein. The data hold fewer than 50,000 distinct CDR3 sequences, with roughly 6% observed a single time. A remark on this clonotype: Its specificity is unknown.

Notes on the study in general: Database matching using VDJdb favored anti-spike CD8 responses, with private and CD4 specificities left missing.

Sequenced input: whole blood. This receptor was taken from an adult who was a healthcare worker with PCR-confirmed SARS-CoV-2 infection or an uninfected control (not recorded which).

The DNA for the CDR3 is TGCAGCGTTGAGGCAGGGATGGGGACTGAAGCTTTCTTT. Protein sequence: CSVEAGMGTEAFF. The chain has TRBV29-1 and TRBJ1-1; D is perhaps TRBD1 (5 bases). The V end lost 3 bases, the J end lost 5 bases, and 13 bases lay between the germline ends. CDR1 is SQVTM, CDR2 ANQGSEA, per germline. CDR3 length equals 13 residues. Full variable domain (rest looked up from reference TRBV29-1 and TRBJ1-1): SAVISQKPSRDICQRGTSLTIQCQVDSQVTMMFWYRQQPGQSLTLIATANQGSEATYESGFVIDKFPISRPNLTFSTLTVSNMSPEDSSIYLCSVEAGMGTEAFFGQGTRLTVV.